This is a list of T cell receptor beta chains from one sample in a study of blood T cell repertoires in COVID-19. Only in-frame clones appear in the TCRdb table, and some are missing; sequencing was by immunoSEQ multiplex PCR. This table has 200,000 to 250,000 clones, 84% appearing once. Sequencing was carried out using peripheral blood. Receptors originate from a man between 25 and 39 years old with active or convalescent COVID-19. Both conserved end residues are part of each CDR3. The order of the fields is J gene, D gene, clone size, V gene, CDR3 DNA, CDR3 protein. A D gene is named only where the DNA matches it firmly. The size entry is marked missing in some rows and otherwise reads once, few, many or a size class.

TRBJ2-3 | TRBD2 | once | TRBV7-7 | TGTGCTAGCAGCCTAACTAGCGGGGGGCCCACAGATACGCAGTATTTT | CASSLTSGGPTDTQYF
TRBJ2-7 | TRBD2 | NA | TRBV11-2 | TGTGCCAGCAGCTCCCCGGGACTAGCGGGGGGGCGGGAGTACTTC | CASSSPGLAGGREYF
TRBJ1-3 | NA | NA | TRBV21-1 | TGTGCCAGCAGCAAACCTTCGACAGGACCTGGAAACACCATATATTTT | CASSKPSTGPGNTIYF
TRBJ1-6 | NA | NA | TRBV27 | TGTGCCAGCAGTTTAAGGCAGGCTAATTCACCCCTCCACTTT | CASSLRQANSPLHF
TRBJ2-2 | TRBD2 | NA | TRBV5-6 | TGTGCCAGCAGCGTGGGACTAGCGGGAGACACCGGGGAGCTGTTTTTT | CASSVGLAGDTGELFF
TRBJ2-3 | TRBD1 | NA | TRBV6-2/TRBV6-3 | TGTGCCAGCAGTTCGCCGGGACAGGGGTCCACAGATACGCAGTATTTT | CASSSPGQGSTDTQYF
TRBJ1-2 | TRBD1 | NA | TRBV6-4 | TGTGCCAGCAGTGAACAGGGGGTATATGGCTACACCTTC | CASSEQGVYGYTF
TRBJ1-1 | TRBD1 | NA | TRBV7-2 | TGTGCCAGCAGCTTAGCTGGGACAGGGTTTGGGGAAGCTTTCTTT | CASSLAGTGFGEAFF
TRBJ1-5 | NA | NA | TRBV5-8 | TGTGCCAGCAGCTTGGAGGCCCTCGGGCAGCCCCAGCATTTT | CASSLEALGQPQHF
TRBJ2-6 | NA | few | TRBV5-4 | TGTGCCAGCAGCTTGGAACCGGGAGGGGCCAACGTCCTGACTTTC | CASSLEPGGANVLTF
TRBJ1-6 | NA | few | TRBV5-1 | TGCGCCAGCAGCTTTAACCCTCAGGGTCTTAATAATTCACCCCTCCACTTT | CASSFNPQGLNNSPLHF
TRBJ1-6 | NA | NA | TRBV2 | TGTGCCAGCGGACCTTTAGGGAGTTCACCCCTCCACTTT | CASGPLGSSPLHF
TRBJ2-1 | TRBD2 | NA | TRBV9 | TGTGCCAGCAGCGGACTAGCGGGAGGCAATGAGCAGTTCTTC | CASSGLAGGNEQFF
TRBJ2-3 | TRBD1 | NA | TRBV10-2 | TGCGCCAGCAGTGAACCAGGGGGCGCAGATACGCAGTATTTT | CASSEPGGADTQYF
TRBJ1-3 | NA | NA | TRBV15 | TGTGCCACCAGCACCGGGGGGGACATAAAAAACACCATATATTTT | CATSTGGDIKNTIYF
TRBJ1-5 | TRBD1 | once | TRBV4-2 | TGTGCCAGCAGCCTACCGGGACAGGGGCAGCCCCAGCATTTT | CASSLPGQGQPQHF
TRBJ1-5 | NA | NA | TRBV7-2 | TGTGCCAGCAGCTTTGGTTTAGTCCACAATCAGCCCCAGCATTTT | CASSFGLVHNQPQHF
TRBJ1-2 | NA | NA | TRBV6-2/TRBV6-3 | TGTGCCAGCAGTACAGCTGACTATGGCTACACCTTC | CASSTADYGYTF
TRBJ2-7 | NA | NA | TRBV7-6 | TGTGCCAGCAGCTCAACGGACGGCCCGGGGGAGCAGTACTTC | CASSSTDGPGEQYF
TRBJ1-2 | NA | NA | TRBV7-2 | TGTGCCAGCAGCTTAGCCCACAGGGAAGAGGATGGCTACACCTTC | CASSLAHREEDGYTF
TRBJ2-7 | TRBD2 | NA | TRBV18 | TGTGCCAGCTCACCACGGCGGGGGGGCTTGGACGAGCAGTACTTC | CASSPRRGGLDEQYF
TRBJ1-6 | NA | NA | TRBV3-1/TRBV3-2 | TGTGCCAGCAGCCAGTCGAATTCACCCCTCCACTTT | CASSQSNSPLHF
TRBJ2-5 | TRBD1 | NA | TRBV11-3 | TGTGCCAGCAGCTTGACAGGGCCAGAGACCCAGTACTTC | CASSLTGPETQYF
TRBJ2-5 | NA | once | TRBV28 | TGTGCCAGCAGTTCTGGGACCCTAGGAGGGGAGACCCAGTACTTC | CASSSGTLGGETQYF
TRBJ1-4 | NA | once | TRBV28 | TGTGCCAGCAGTTTGGATCAGGGCCCCACTAATGAAAAACTGTTTTTT | CASSLDQGPTNEKLFF
TRBJ2-1 | TRBD2 | NA | TRBV3-1/TRBV3-2 | TGTGCCAGCAGCCATCGACTAGCGGGGGAGTATGAGCAGTTCTTC | CASSHRLAGEYEQFF
TRBJ1-2 | NA | NA | TRBV5-8 | TGTGCCAGCAGCTTGATAAGGGGTGGCTACACCTTC | CASSLIRGGYTF
TRBJ1-2 | NA | NA | TRBV6-1 | TGTGCCAGCAGTGAATTCGGGGAATCTGGCTACACCTTC | CASSEFGESGYTF
TRBJ2-5 | TRBD2 | NA | TRBV5-4 | TGTGCCAGCAGTGGGACTACTAAAGAGACCCAGTACTTC | CASSGTTKETQYF
TRBJ1-1 | NA | NA | TRBV30 | TGTGCCTGGAGCGGGTTGAACACTGAAGCTTTCTTT | CAWSGLNTEAFF
TRBJ2-7 | TRBD1 | NA | TRBV5-6 | TGTGCCAGCAGCTTTGGGACAGGAGTCTACGAGCAGTACTTC | CASSFGTGVYEQYF
TRBJ2-3 | TRBD1 | NA | TRBV6-2/TRBV6-3 | TGTGCCAGCAGTACACCCTTGACAGGGCGGCCAGATACGCAGTATTTT | CASSTPLTGRPDTQYF
TRBJ2-2 | NA | once | TRBV7-3 | TGTGCCAGCAGCTTACGGAGTGTGAACACCGGGGAGCTGTTTTTT | CASSLRSVNTGELFF
TRBJ2-3 | NA | NA | TRBV29-1 | TGCAGCGTTCCGTTAGCGACTAGCACAGATACGCAGTATTTT | CSVPLATSTDTQYF
TRBJ2-2 | TRBD1 | NA | TRBV2 | TGTGCCAGCAGCCGGGACAGGAAAGGCACCGGGGAGCTGTTTTTT | CASSRDRKGTGELFF
TRBJ2-4 | NA | NA | TRBV3-1/TRBV3-2 | TGTGCCAGCAGCCAAGCAGAAAACATTCAGTACTTC | CASSQAENIQYF
TRBJ2-1 | NA | NA | TRBV4-2 | TGTGCCAGCAGCCCTCGCTTATTGGGCGGGGCGTACAATGAGCAGTTCTTC | CASSPRLLGGAYNEQFF
TRBJ1-2 | NA | few | TRBV7-9 | TGTGCCAGCAGCTTAGATGCGGGCCCCTATGGCTACACCTTC | CASSLDAGPYGYTF
TRBJ2-1 | TRBD2 | NA | TRBV6-2/TRBV6-3 | TGTGCCAGCAGTCCGCCTGGACTAGCGGGGGGCAATGAGCAGTTCTTC | CASSPPGLAGGNEQFF
TRBJ2-7 | NA | NA | TRBV29-1 | TGCAGCGTTGGGAGCTCCTACGAGCAGTACTTC | CSVGSSYEQYF
TRBJ2-2 | TRBD1 | NA | TRBV6-6 | TGTGCCAGCAGTTACTCGGATGGGACAGCCACCGGGGAGCTGTTTTTT | CASSYSDGTATGELFF
TRBJ1-4 | NA | once | TRBV3-1/TRBV3-2 | TGTGCCAGCAGCCCGCAGGAGGGCCGGAAGGAAAAACTGTTTTTT | CASSPQEGRKEKLFF
TRBJ2-1 | NA | NA | TRBV11-2 | TGTGCCAGCACCCCTGAGTACAATGAGCAGTTCTTC | CASTPEYNEQFF
TRBJ1-2 | NA | once | TRBV28 | TGTGCCAGCAGTTCTTACGACAGGAACTATGGCTACACCTTC | CASSSYDRNYGYTF